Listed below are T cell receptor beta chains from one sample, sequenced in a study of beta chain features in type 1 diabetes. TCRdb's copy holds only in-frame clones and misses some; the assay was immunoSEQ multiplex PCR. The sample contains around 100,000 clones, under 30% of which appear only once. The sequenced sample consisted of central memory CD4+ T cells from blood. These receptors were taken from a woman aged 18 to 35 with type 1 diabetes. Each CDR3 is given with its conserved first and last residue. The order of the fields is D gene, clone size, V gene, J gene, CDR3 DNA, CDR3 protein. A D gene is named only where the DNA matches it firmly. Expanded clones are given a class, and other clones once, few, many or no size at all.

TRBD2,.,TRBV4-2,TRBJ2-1,TGTGCCAGCAGCCAAGTATCCCTAGCGGGAGTTCATGAGCAGTTCTTC,CASSQVSLAGVHEQFF
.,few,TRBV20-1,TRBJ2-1,TGCAGTGCCACCCACCAGACAGAGCAGTTCTTC,CSATHQTEQFF
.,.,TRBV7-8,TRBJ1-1,TGTGCCAGCAGCTTATTGAGCCCTGAAGCTTTCTTT,CASSLLSPEAFF
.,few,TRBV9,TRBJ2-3,TGTGCCAGCAGCGTCGATCAGGGGCCAGGGGCCACAGATACGCAGTATTTT,CASSVDQGPGATDTQYF
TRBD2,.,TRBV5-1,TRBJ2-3,TGCGCCAGCAGCTTGGGGGCTAGCGGGAGAACAGATACGCAGTATTTT,CASSLGASGRTDTQYF
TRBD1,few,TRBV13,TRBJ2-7,TGTGCCAGCAGCTTAGGGGACAGGGACGCCTACGAGCAGTACTTC,CASSLGDRDAYEQYF
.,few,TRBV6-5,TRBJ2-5,TGTGCCAGCAGTTACTACGAGGAGACCCAGTACTTC,CASSYYEETQYF
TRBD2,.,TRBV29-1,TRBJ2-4,TGCAGCGTTGAAGGACTAGCGGGAGGTATAAACATTCAGTACTTC,CSVEGLAGGINIQYF
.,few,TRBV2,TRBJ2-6,TGTGCCAGCAGTGAACAGGGTGGGGCCAACGTCCTGACTTTC,CASSEQGGANVLTF
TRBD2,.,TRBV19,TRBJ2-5,TGTGCCAGTAGTACTCCGCGGACTAGCGGTCAAGAGACCCAGTACTTC,CASSTPRTSGQETQYF
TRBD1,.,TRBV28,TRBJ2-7,TGTGCCAGCACCTCGGGGACAGGGGCCTACGAGCAGTACTTC,CASTSGTGAYEQYF
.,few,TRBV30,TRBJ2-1,TGTGCCTGGGCCCCTTGGGGTAGCGGTGAGCAGTTCTTC,CAWAPWGSGEQFF
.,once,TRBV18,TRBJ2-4,TGTGCCAGCTCACCCGAGACAGCGAACATTCAGTACTTC,CASSPETANIQYF
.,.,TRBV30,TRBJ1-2,TGTGCCTGGCGAAACAGGGCGTTAGGATATGGCTACACCTTC,CAWRNRALGYGYTF
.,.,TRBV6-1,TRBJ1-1,TGTGCCAGCAGTGAACGAGTTTACACTGAAGCTTTCTTT,CASSERVYTEAFF
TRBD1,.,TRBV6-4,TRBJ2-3,TGTGCCAGCAGTGACTGTAAACCGGGACAGATACTTTCCTCCTCTAGCACAGATACGCAGTATTTT,CASSDCKPGQILSSSSTDTQYF
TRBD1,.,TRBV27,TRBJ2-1,TGTGCCAGCAGGGGCGGACAGGGGCTCTACAATGAGCAGTTCTTC,CASRGGQGLYNEQFF
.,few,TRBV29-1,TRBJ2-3,TGCAGCGTTGCTTGGAGGGAAATAGATACGCAGTATTTT,CSVAWREIDTQYF
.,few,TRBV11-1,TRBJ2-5,TGTGCCAGCAGCCAAGGGACTTGGGGGACCCAGTACTTC,CASSQGTWGTQYF
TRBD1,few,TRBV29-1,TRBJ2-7,TGCAGCGCTGCGGAGGACAGGAGCTACGAGCAGTACTTC,CSAAEDRSYEQYF
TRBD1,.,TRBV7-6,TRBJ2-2,TGTGCCAGCAGCCGCGACAGGGTTACCGGGGAGCTGTTTTTT,CASSRDRVTGELFF
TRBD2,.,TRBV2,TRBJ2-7,TGTGCCAGCAGCCCACTAGCGGGTTCCGTCGAGCAGTACTTC,CASSPLAGSVEQYF
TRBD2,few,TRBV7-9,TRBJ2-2,TGTGCCAGCAGCTTCCCTGGACTAGCGGGAAACTCCGGGGAGCTGTTTTTT,CASSFPGLAGNSGELFF
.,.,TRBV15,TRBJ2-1,TGTGCCACCAGCAGTATCGGCGGGACTTACAATGAGCAGTTCTTC,CATSSIGGTYNEQFF
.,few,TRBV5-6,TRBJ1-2,TGTGCCAGCACCTCGGACAGCCTTGGCTATGGCTACACCTTC,CASTSDSLGYGYTF
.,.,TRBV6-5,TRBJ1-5,TGTGCCAGCACTCGGACACCGGCGGGGCAGCCCCAGCATTTT,CASTRTPAGQPQHF
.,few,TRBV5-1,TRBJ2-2,TGCGCCAGCAGCTTCGATTTTAGCGGTCCCACCGGGGAGCTGTTTTTT,CASSFDFSGPTGELFF
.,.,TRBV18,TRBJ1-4,TGTGCCAGCTCACCACAGAGGGCAACTAATGAAAAACTGTTTTTT,CASSPQRATNEKLFF
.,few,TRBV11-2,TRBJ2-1,TGTGCCAGCAGCCGAGCCGGGACACGTAACTACAATGAGCAGTTCTTC,CASSRAGTRNYNEQFF
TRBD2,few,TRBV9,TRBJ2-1,TGTGCCAGCCACGTCGGGGGGGCGGGAGCTATTTATGAGCAGTTCTTC,CASHVGGAGAIYEQFF
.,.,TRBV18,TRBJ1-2,TGTGCCAGCTCACCTGGGGCAGGCTCAGGGGGCTACACCTTC,CASSPGAGSGGYTF
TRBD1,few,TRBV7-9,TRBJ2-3,TGTGCCAGCAGCTTGGGACAGGGGTCGGATACGCAGTATTTT,CASSLGQGSDTQYF
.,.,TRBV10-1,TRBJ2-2,TGCGCCAGCAGACAGGGCACCGGGGAGCTGTTTTTT,CASRQGTGELFF
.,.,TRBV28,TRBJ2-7,TGTGCCAGCAGTTTTGGAGTGTACGAGCAGTACTTC,CASSFGVYEQYF
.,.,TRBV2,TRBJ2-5,TGTGCCAGCAGTGACGACTTTGGACTTTCCGACTTC,CASSDDFGLSDF
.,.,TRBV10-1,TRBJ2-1,TGCGCCAGCAGTGAGTACAGGGGCGGGAAGCAGTTCTTC,CASSEYRGGKQFF
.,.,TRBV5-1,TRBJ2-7,TGCGCCAGCAGCTTGGGCACTGTCTACGAGCAGTACTTC,CASSLGTVYEQYF
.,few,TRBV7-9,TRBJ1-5,TGTGCCAGCAGCTTTGTGTCAGGGGACAATCAGCCCCAGCATTTT,CASSFVSGDNQPQHF
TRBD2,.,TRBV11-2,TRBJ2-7,TGTGCCAGCAGCTCGGGAGCGGGAGGGTTCGAGCAGTACTTC,CASSSGAGGFEQYF